This entry lists 20 T cell receptor beta chains sequenced from one sample in a study of T-cell memory formation after mild COVID-19 (dated by TCRdb to the early 2020s). Preparation of the library involved 5' RACE. The sequencer was an Illumina NovaSeq 6000. TCRdb cleaned the public reads at Q25 with fastp, built clones with MiXCR and kept in-frame beta chains. Here each entry gathers all rows of one CDR3 protein and keeps the most common genes and DNA. Present in this sample are about 150,000 distinct CDR3 sequences, approximately 14% of which were seen just once. Roughly an eighth of the sample lies in the top ten. The sample comprised PBMCs or a T cell subset sorted from them (not recorded which). The receptors shown here come from an adult woman who had mild COVID-19 (a few samples of this study predate the infection). The sample titles of this study are shuffled in the database, so cell type and time point are left out; the donor was told from shared clones.

V usage is TRBV5-4 and J usage is TRBJ2-1; D gene uncertain. This CDR3 comprises 12 residues. Germline V lookup: CDR1 SGHNT, CDR2 YYREEE (reference sequence). Trimming stripped 0 bases from V and 7 bases from J, with 5 bases between. CDR3 nucleotide sequence: TGTGCCAGCAGCTTGGACCGTAATGAGCAGTTCTTC. This encodes CASSLDRNEQFF.

This clonotype occurred many times. The genes are TRBV4-1 and TRBJ2-1, with 10 bases that match TRBD2. Per germline, CDR1 MGHRA and CDR2 YSYEKL. Trimming at V came to 0 bases and at J to 4 bases, leaving 3 bases not matched to a gene. This CDR3 is built from 16 residues. CDR3 amino acids: CASSQDMTSGYNEQFF. DNA of the CDR3: TGCGCCAGCAGCCAAGACATGACTAGCGGGTACAATGAGCAGTTCTTC.

V usage is TRBV11-1 and J usage is TRBJ2-7; D is perhaps TRBD2 (5 bases). Germline values: CDR1 SGHAT, CDR2 FQDESV (reference sequence). The CDR3 runs to 16 residues. V was pared by 0 bases and J by 0 bases, with 12 bases between. The CDR3 region has the DNA TGTGCCAGCAGCTTAGCCCGAGGAGGAGACTCCTACGAGCAGTACTTC. Its translation: CASSLARGGDSYEQYF.

This sequence joins TRBV6-6 and TRBJ1-3, with a possible D match to TRBD1 (6 bases). The CDR3 spans 15 residues. V lost 5 bases to trimming and J lost 0 bases, with 11 bases between them. Germline CDR1 is MNHNY and CDR2 is SVGAGI (reference sequence). In DNA, the CDR3 is TGTGCCAGCAGTAACAGGGTTTACTCTGGAAACACCATATATTTT. Residues: CASSNRVYSGNTIYF.

This clonotype was seen repeatedly, ten times or more. V is TRBV5-1 and J is TRBJ2-1, with D perhaps being TRBD1 or TRBD2 (5 bases each). Germline assignment: CDR1 SGHRS and CDR2 YFSETQ. The CDR3 is made up of 14 amino acids. V gave up 5 bases and J gave up 2 bases, with 11 bases separating them. The CDR3 nucleotides are TGCGCCAGCAGTATGGGGGAGACCTACAATGAGCAGTTCTTC. This encodes CASSMGETYNEQFF.

This clonotype turned up a few times. The V gene is TRBV3-1, the J gene TRBJ2-2; 10 nucleotides agree with TRBD2. V gave up 3 bases and J gave up 0 bases; unmatched junction bases: 4. This CDR3 is built from 17 residues. Per the germline V gene, CDR1 is LGHDT and CDR2 is YNNKEL (reference sequence). CDR3 nucleotide sequence: TGTGCCAGCAGCCAGGGTAGCGGGGGGCCGAACACCGGGGAGCTGTTTTTT. The encoded protein is CASSQGSGGPNTGELFF.

This clonotype appeared a few times. V and J are TRBV5-1 and TRBJ2-7, with 7 bases identical to TRBD1. Trimming took 5 bases from V and 0 from J; bases not matched to a gene: 11. The germline V gene encodes CDR1 SGHRS and CDR2 YFSETQ. This CDR3 spans 16 amino acids. The CDR3 loop is CASSWGSRQGSYEQYF. The DNA of the CDR3 is TGCGCCAGCAGTTGGGGTTCGAGACAGGGCTCCTACGAGCAGTACTTC.

V gene TRBV30 combines with J gene TRBJ2-7, with D possibly being TRBD1 or TRBD2 (5 bases each). Trimming stripped 1 base from V and 0 bases from J, with 19 bases between. Germline loops: CDR1 GTSNPN, CDR2 SVGIG (reference sequence). The CDR3 spans 17 residues. CDR3 protein: CAWSGIETEGSSYEQYF. In DNA form, the CDR3 reads TGTGCCTGGAGTGGGATAGAGACAGAGGGTAGCTCCTACGAGCAGTACTTC.

The chain carries TRBV12-3 or TRBV12-4 and TRBJ1-1, with 8 bases lining up with TRBD1. Germline trimming cut 6 bases from V and 3 bases from J; bases unmatched to any gene: 6. The CDR3 sequence is 14 residues long. CDR3 protein: CASRSGGLHTEAFF. Here the CDR3 DNA reads TGTGCCAGCAGGTCAGGGGGCTTGCACACTGAAGCTTTCTTT.

This clonotype was counted a few times. This rearrangement joins TRBV2 to TRBJ1-5; TRBD1 aligns across 10 bases. Germline values: CDR1 SNHLY, CDR2 FYNNEI. CDR3 length: 16 residues. V lost 6 bases, J lost 4 bases, and 9 bases stayed unmatched. The CDR3 nucleotides are TGTGCCAGCAGCCCGGGACAGGGGTTCGGGAATCAGCCCCAGCATTTT. Protein sequence: CASSPGQGFGNQPQHF. The full variable domain, completed using reference TRBV2 and TRBJ1-5, is EPEVTQTPSHQVTQMGQEVILRCVPISNHLYFYWYRQILGQKVEFLVSFYNNEISEKSEIFDDQFSVERPDGSNFTLKIRSTKLEDSAMYFCASSPGQGFGNQPQHFGDGTRLSIL.

This clonotype turned up a few times. This chain links TRBV30 with TRBJ1-2, with TRBD1 identical over 8 bases. The CDR3 runs 12 residues. Germline V CDR1 and CDR2: GTSNPN, SVGIG (reference sequence). With V trimmed by 5 bases and J by 8 bases, 7 bases remained unmatched. The CDR3 DNA reads TGTGCCTGGGCCGACAGGGGTGGAGGCTACACCTTC. This gives the protein CAWADRGGGYTF.

The sample holds a few counts of this clonotype. The gene calls are TRBV6-2 or TRBV6-3 and TRBJ2-7; D unresolved. The CDR3 loop spans 11 amino acids. V was pared by 4 bases and J by 4 bases, with 5 bases between. Germline V gene lookup returns CDR1 MNHEY and CDR2 SVGEGT. The CDR3 reads CASSSRYEQYF. The CDR3 DNA sequence: TGTGCCAGCAGTTCCCGATACGAGCAGTACTTC.

This chain connects TRBV19 to TRBJ2-3; 9 bases match TRBD2. CDR3 length: 16 amino acids. Germline CDR1 is LNHDA and CDR2 is SQIVND (reference sequence). The junction had 11 bases not matched to a gene; V was cut back by 5 bases and J by 5 bases. CDR3 protein: CASSRTAGGFEDTQYF. The CDR3 nucleotides are TGTGCCAGTAGTCGTACAGCGGGGGGCTTTGAAGATACGCAGTATTTT.

CDR3 DNA sequence: TGTGCCAGCAGCTTCCATTCCACTAGCAACAATGAGCAGTTCTTC. This translates into CASSFHSTSNNEQFF. The chain employs TRBV3-1 and TRBJ2-1, with a tentative D call TRBD2 (6 bases). Germline-derived CDR1 and CDR2 are LGHDT and YNNKEL (reference sequence). The CDR3 has 15 residues. Deletions cut 5 bases from V and 5 bases from J, with 16 bases between.

This sequence joins TRBV5-6 and TRBJ2-5; D gene unclear. Trimming removed 0 bases from V and 5 bases from J, with 14 bases in between. CDR3 size: 15 residues. Germline CDR1 and CDR2: SGHDT and YYEEEE. CDR3 amino acids: CASSLVQTKAETQYF. For the CDR3, the DNA is TGTGCCAGCAGCTTGGTCCAGACCAAGGCGGAGACCCAGTACTTC.

CDR3 amino acids: CASSLLAGEGSFSYEQYF. The CDR3 bases are TGTGCCAGCAGCCTGCTAGCGGGAGAGGGAAGTTTCTCCTACGAGCAGTACTTC. The J gene is TRBJ2-7, the V gene TRBV3-1, with 10 bases fitting TRBD2. The germline CDR1 and CDR2 sequences are LGHDT and YNNKEL (reference sequence). Losses at the gene ends were 4 bases for V and 0 bases for J; bases not matched to a gene: 12. The CDR3 consists of 18 residues.

There are a few counts of this clonotype. The V gene is TRBV24-1, the J gene TRBJ2-1; TRBD2 is a possible D gene (5 bases). Trimming took off 4 bases at V and 1 base at J, with 13 bases between the two ends. The germline CDR1 and CDR2 sequences are KGHDR and SFDVKD. The CDR3 length is 16 residues. In nucleotides, the CDR3 is TGTGCCACCAGTGACTCCGGAGGTGGTTCCTACAATGAGCAGTTCTTC. Its protein product is CATSDSGGGSYNEQFF.

This clonotype occurred a few times. This chain joins TRBV24-1 and TRBJ2-6; 7 bases fit TRBD1. CDR1 is KGHDR and CDR2 is SFDVKD in the germline V gene. V was pared by 9 bases and J by 0 bases, with 16 bases of the junction left unmatched. The length of the CDR3 is 19 residues. CDR3 coding DNA: TGTGCCACCTCTGCAGGGCCAGGGGGTTACCACTCTGGGGCCAACGTCCTGACTTTC. It yields the protein CATSAGPGGYHSGANVLTF.

For this clonotype: A junction end diverges from the germline sequence, so it may reflect a read error. This CDR3 reads CASSRQGALETKYF. Written as DNA, the CDR3 is TGTGCCAGCAGTCGGCAGGGGGCTTTAGAGACCAAGTACTTC. This chain connects TRBV2 to TRBJ2-5, with 8 bases fitting TRBD1. The CDR3 consists of 14 residues. Germline V gene lookup returns CDR1 SNHLY and CDR2 FYNNEI.

This chain joins TRBV6-1 and TRBJ2-2; D gene uncertain. Trimming took off 2 bases at V and 6 bases at J, with 16 bases between the two ends. This CDR3 region has 16 residues. Germline V gene lookup returns CDR1 MNHNS and CDR2 SASEGT. CDR3 DNA: TGTGCCAGCAGTGAATTGGGTAGGATCCGGTCCGGGGAGCTGTTTTTT. Protein sequence: CASSELGRIRSGELFF.